This T cell receptor beta chain derives from a study of T cell changes during pregnancy in multiple sclerosis (dated by TCRdb to 2018 to 2020). Looking at the study overall: The study examined how the T cell repertoire changed over the course of pregnancy in women with multiple sclerosis.

Libraries were prepared through the immunoSEQ multiplex PCR assay. TCRdb provides this immuneACCESS table in a form limited to in-frame rearrangements. Some clones are lacking; in checked studies, under half of them reflect an unresolved V gene, and why the rest are absent is not known. The sample yields 90,000 to 150,000 clones; 93% were counted once. The top ten clonotypes cover approximately 5.8% of the sample. A word on this clone: The specificity of this receptor is unknown. Base qualities are not at hand, and no much larger clone is one base apart.

The germline V gene encodes CDR1 SGHNT and CDR2 YENEEA. The CDR3 starts with the cysteine, ends with the phenylalanine, and has 17 residues. Just the 51-base CDR3 DNA is kept, in frame starting at base 1. The germline V and J ends show losses of 5 bases and 2 bases respectively, and no gene match explains 12 bases of the junction. This receptor was identified in a female donor with multiple sclerosis, enrolled in a pregnancy study. Sequencing was performed on peripheral blood, taken before pregnancy. This sequence uses TRBV11-3 and TRBJ2-3, with 8 junctional bases fitting TRBD2. The sequenced DNA: TGTGCCAGCAGCCCCGGAGTAGCGGGGCACTCCACAGATACGCAGTATTTT. It codes for CASSPGVAGHSTDTQYF.